Each of the 20 T cell receptor beta chains below was sequenced from the same sample in a study of OX40 agonist ivuxolimab in advanced cancers. Assay: immunoSEQ multiplex PCR; the TCRdb copy retains only in-frame clones and omits some. The table has 9,500 to 14,000 clones, around four fifths seen once. The sample here was CD4+ or CD8+ T cells sorted from blood, taken in a trial of the OX40 agonist ivuxolimab. The receptors come from an adult with an advanced solid tumor such as melanoma, head and neck, liver or kidney cancer.

The CDR3 spells CASSPTLGAGGGETQYF. The CDR3 DNA sequence: TGTGCCAGCAGCCCAACCCTCGGGGCAGGTGGGGGAGAGACCCAGTACTTC. The genes are TRBV9 and TRBJ2-5; D may match TRBD1 or TRBD2 (5 bases each). The CDR3 runs to 17 residues. The V gene's germline CDR1 is SGDLS and CDR2 YYNGEE. V lost 4 bases to trimming and J lost 4 bases, with 23 bases between them.

The rearrangement uses TRBV4-1 and TRBJ2-1, with D perhaps being TRBD1 or TRBD2 (5 bases each). V gave up 4 bases and J gave up 4 bases, with 14 bases separating them. CDR3 length: 15 amino acids. CDR1 and CDR2 from the germline V gene are MGHRA and YSYEKL. The CDR3, as DNA: TGCGCCAGCAGCCGCCGGGACGGTCAGTACAATGAGCAGTTCTTC. Translating it yields CASSRRDGQYNEQFF.

The V gene is TRBV6-6, the J gene TRBJ2-7; D unresolved. V lost 3 bases and J 5 bases, leaving 8 bases between the germline ends. The CDR3 contains 12 residues. Per the germline V gene, CDR1 is MNHNY and CDR2 is SVGAGI (reference sequence). CDR3 sequence: CASSYHSDEQYF. CDR3 DNA: TGTGCCAGCAGTTATCATAGTGACGAGCAGTACTTC.

The V and J genes are TRBV6-5 and TRBJ2-1; D might be TRBD1 (5 bases). The CDR3 has 13 amino acids. Trimming stripped 6 bases from V and 3 bases from J, with 9 bases between. Germline CDR1 MNHEY, CDR2 SVGAGI. CDR3 nucleotide sequence: TGTGCCAGCAGAGGCAGGGTCTACAATGAGCAGTTCTTC. Amino acid sequence: CASRGRVYNEQFF.

This clone was found once. The rearrangement links TRBV19 to TRBJ2-5; D call uncertain. The tail of the sequence fits TRBJ2-7 better, so the J call may be wrong. Looked up from germline, CDR1 is LNHDA and CDR2 is SQIVND (reference sequence). This CDR3 spans 13 amino acids. CDR3 protein: CASSIVPSDEQYF. In DNA form, the CDR3 reads TGTGCCAGTAGTATAGTTCCAAGCGACGAGCAGTACTTC.

Sample share makes this clone medium-sized (0.01 to 0.1%). The V and J genes are TRBV28 and TRBJ1-6; D perhaps matches TRBD1 (5 bases). Germline CDR1 is MDHEN and CDR2 is SYDVKM. Trimming removed 7 bases from V and 7 bases from J, with 26 bases in between. The CDR3 consists of 18 residues. CDR3 coding DNA: TGTGCCAGCAATGTGGGTGCCGGGGCCATCTCTTTAAATTCACCCCTCCACTTT. This encodes CASNVGAGAISLNSPLHF.

This sequence joins TRBV7-3 and TRBJ2-1; 10 nucleotides match TRBD1. Germline V gives CDR1 SGHTA, CDR2 FQGTGA. The V gene end was trimmed by 5 bases and the J gene end by 0 bases; junction bases not matched to a gene: 1. The CDR3 loop spans 15 amino acids. The CDR3 loop is CASSRQGASYNEQFF. DNA of the CDR3: TGTGCCAGCAGCCGACAGGGGGCCTCCTACAATGAGCAGTTCTTC.

This clone was seen a single time. J is TRBJ2-7 and V is TRBV4-1; 8 nucleotides match TRBD2. With 0 bases clipped from V and 2 bases from J, the junction kept 6 bases outside the gene matches. The V gene's germline CDR1 is MGHRA and CDR2 YSYEKL. There are 16 residues in the CDR3. The CDR3 reads CASSQEFSGTTYEQYF. The CDR3 nucleotides are TGCGCCAGCAGCCAAGAATTTAGCGGGACTACCTACGAGCAGTACTTC.

The gene calls are TRBV27 and TRBJ2-7; 12 positions match TRBD1. V dropped 5 bases and J dropped 6; count of bases not matched to a gene: 5. The germline V gene has CDR1 MNHEY and CDR2 SMNVEV (reference sequence). This CDR3 has 14 residues. CDR3 sequence reads: CASSAGTGGVEQYF. The CDR3 bases are TGTGCCAGCAGTGCCGGGACAGGGGGCGTCGAGCAGTACTTC.

The V gene is TRBV6-5, the J gene TRBJ1-3; 7 bases align to TRBD1. The junction had 6 bases not matched to a gene; V was cut back by 4 bases and J by 0 bases. The CDR3 covers 16 residues. Germline assignment: CDR1 MNHEY and CDR2 SVGAGI. The CDR3 coding sequence is TGTGCCAGCAGTTGGGACAGTGAATTCTCTGGAAACACCATATATTTT. This codes for CASSWDSEFSGNTIYF.

The J gene is TRBJ2-3, the V gene TRBV27; D is unclear. Germline assignment: CDR1 MNHEY and CDR2 SMNVEV (reference sequence). Trimming pared 6 bases from V and 8 bases from J, leaving 9 bases between. The CDR3 contains 11 residues. The CDR3 DNA is TGTGCCAGCAGAACCCCGTTTACGCAGTATTTT. Encoded protein: CASRTPFTQYF.

The rearrangement uses TRBV30 and TRBJ2-7; possible D gene TRBD1, 6 bases. The CDR3 sequence is 13 residues long. Germline-derived CDR1 and CDR2 are GTSNPN and SVGIG (reference sequence). Trimming shortened V by 1 base and J by 4 bases, and 11 bases separated the two germline ends. In DNA form, the CDR3 reads TGTGCCTGGAGTGGGGGGCGCAGGTACGAGCAGTACTTC. This translates into CAWSGGRRYEQYF.

V usage is TRBV5-5 and J usage is TRBJ2-7; 10 nucleotides align to TRBD1. CDR1 is SGHKS and CDR2 is YYEKEE in the germline V gene (reference sequence). The V gene end was trimmed by 0 bases and the J gene end by 5 bases; junction bases not matched to a gene: 5. The CDR3 extends over 15 amino acids. The CDR3 DNA reads TGTGCCAGCAGCTTGGCGAGACAGGGGGCGAACGAGCAGTACTTC. Translated, it gives CASSLARQGANEQYF.

The gene calls are TRBV11-2 and TRBJ1-1, with D possibly matching TRBD1 (6 bases). The CDR3 consists of 17 residues. V lost 1 base to trimming and J lost 2 bases, with 17 bases between them. CDR1 and CDR2 (germline): SGHAT, FQNNGV. The CDR3 reads CASSLGYTGQRNTEAFF. CDR3 bases: TGTGCCAGCAGCTTAGGATACACGGGACAAAGAAACACTGAAGCTTTCTTT.

The chain recombines TRBV9 with TRBJ2-7; 9 nucleotides align to TRBD1. In germline, CDR1 is SGDLS, CDR2 YYNGEE. Trimming cost V 3 bases and J 0 bases; bases outside gene matches: 4. This CDR3 comprises 15 residues. The CDR3 coding sequence is TGTGCCAGCAGCGCGACAGGGGGGGTCTCCTACGAGCAGTACTTC. Encoded protein: CASSATGGVSYEQYF. Full variable domain (missing parts from reference TRBV9 and TRBJ2-7): DSGVTQTPKHLITATGQRVTLRCSPRSGDLSVYWYQQSLDQGLQFLIQYYNGEERAKGNILERFSAQQFPDLHSELNLSSLELGDSALYFCASSATGGVSYEQYFGPGTRLTVT.

This chain joins TRBV29-1 and TRBJ2-3, with 9 bases matching TRBD1. The CDR3 sequence is 13 residues long. In germline, CDR1 is SQVTM, CDR2 ANQGSEA. The J segment lost 4 bases and the V segment lost 5 bases, leaving 4 bases of the junction unmatched. The CDR3 DNA sequence: TGCAGCGTTCCGGGACAGGGCCCAGATACGCAGTATTTT. It encodes CSVPGQGPDTQYF.

V is TRBV5-8 and J is TRBJ2-2; 7 bases are a match to TRBD2. The V segment lost 2 bases and the J segment 6 bases; nucleotides outside the gene matches: 4. Per the germline V gene, CDR1 is SGHTS and CDR2 is YDEGEE. This CDR3 comprises 14 residues. In nucleotides, the CDR3 is TGTGCCAGCAGCTTTAGACTAGCACCCGGGGAGCTGTTTTTT. It is translated as CASSFRLAPGELFF.

The chain employs TRBV2 and TRBJ2-7, with D perhaps matching TRBD1 (5 bases). Trimming shortened V by 1 base and J by 2 bases, and 6 bases separated the two germline ends. Germline loops: CDR1 SNHLY, CDR2 FYNNEI. There are 13 residues in the CDR3. The CDR3 region is CASSEGRAYEQYF. CDR3 DNA sequence: TGTGCCAGCAGTGAAGGCAGGGCCTACGAGCAGTACTTC.

The chain is built from TRBV4-1 and TRBJ2-5, with D perhaps TRBD1 (5 bases). The DNA end is a closer match to TRBJ2-7, so the J assignment may be wrong. The CDR3 is 16 amino acids. Per the germline V gene, CDR1 is MGHRA and CDR2 is YSYEKL. The CDR3 is CASSQQSTDSSYEQYF. The CDR3 coding sequence is TGCGCCAGCAGCCAACAGTCCACCGACAGCTCCTACGAGCAGTACTTC.

This sequence joins TRBV5-6 and TRBJ2-7; tentative D call: TRBD2 (5 bases). V was pared by 5 bases and J by 6 bases, with 12 bases between. This CDR3 comprises 12 residues. Per the germline V gene, CDR1 is SGHDT and CDR2 is YYEEEE. CDR3 protein: CASSPGNGEQYF. The CDR3 bases are TGTGCCAGCAGTCCGGGGAACGGCGAGCAGTACTTC.